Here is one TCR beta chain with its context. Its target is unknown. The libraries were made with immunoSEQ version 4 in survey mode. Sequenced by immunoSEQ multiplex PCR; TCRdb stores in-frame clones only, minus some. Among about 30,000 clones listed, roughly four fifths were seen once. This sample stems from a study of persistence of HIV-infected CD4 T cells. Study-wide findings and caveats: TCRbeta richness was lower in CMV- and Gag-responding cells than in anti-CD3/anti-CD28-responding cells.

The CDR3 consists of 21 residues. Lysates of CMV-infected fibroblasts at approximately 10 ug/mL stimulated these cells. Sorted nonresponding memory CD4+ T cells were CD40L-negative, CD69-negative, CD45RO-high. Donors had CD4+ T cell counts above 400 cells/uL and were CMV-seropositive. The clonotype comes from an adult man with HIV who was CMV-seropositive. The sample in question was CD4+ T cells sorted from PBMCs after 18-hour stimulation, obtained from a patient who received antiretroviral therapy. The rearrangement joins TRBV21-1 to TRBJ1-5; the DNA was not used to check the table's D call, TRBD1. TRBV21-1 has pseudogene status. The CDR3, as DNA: TGTGCCAGCCCTTCAGGGATGTGGGACAGGGGCGAGAACCTTAGCAATCAGCCCCAGCATTTT. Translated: CASPSGMWDRGENLSNQPQHF.